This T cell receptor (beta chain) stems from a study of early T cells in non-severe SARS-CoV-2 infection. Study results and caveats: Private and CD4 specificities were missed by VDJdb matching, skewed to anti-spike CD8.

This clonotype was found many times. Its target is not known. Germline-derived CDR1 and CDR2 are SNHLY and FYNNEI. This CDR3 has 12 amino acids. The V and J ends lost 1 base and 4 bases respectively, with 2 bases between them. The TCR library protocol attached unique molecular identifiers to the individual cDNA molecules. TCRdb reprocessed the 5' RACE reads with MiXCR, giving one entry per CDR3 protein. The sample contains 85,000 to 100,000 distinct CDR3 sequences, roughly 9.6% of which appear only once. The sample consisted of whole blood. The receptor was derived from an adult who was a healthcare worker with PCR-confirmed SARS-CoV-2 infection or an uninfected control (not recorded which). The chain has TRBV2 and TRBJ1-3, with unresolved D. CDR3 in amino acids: CASSEGGNTIYF. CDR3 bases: TGTGCCAGCAGTGAAGGGGGAAACACCATATATTTT.